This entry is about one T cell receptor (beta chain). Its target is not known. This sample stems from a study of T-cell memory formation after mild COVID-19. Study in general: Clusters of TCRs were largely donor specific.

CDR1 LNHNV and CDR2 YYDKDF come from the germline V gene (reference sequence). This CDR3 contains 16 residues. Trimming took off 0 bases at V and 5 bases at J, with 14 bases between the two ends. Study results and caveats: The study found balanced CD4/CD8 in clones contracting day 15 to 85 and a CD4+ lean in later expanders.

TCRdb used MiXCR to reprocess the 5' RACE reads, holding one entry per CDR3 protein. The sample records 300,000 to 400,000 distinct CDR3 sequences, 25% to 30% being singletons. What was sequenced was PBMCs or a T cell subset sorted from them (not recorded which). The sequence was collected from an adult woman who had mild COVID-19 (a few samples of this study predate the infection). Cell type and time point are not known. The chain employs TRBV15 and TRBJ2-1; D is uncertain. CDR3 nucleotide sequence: TGTGCCACCAGCAGAGATGTCGTTTGGGCGAACAATGAGCAGTTCTTC. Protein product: CATSRDVVWANNEQFF.